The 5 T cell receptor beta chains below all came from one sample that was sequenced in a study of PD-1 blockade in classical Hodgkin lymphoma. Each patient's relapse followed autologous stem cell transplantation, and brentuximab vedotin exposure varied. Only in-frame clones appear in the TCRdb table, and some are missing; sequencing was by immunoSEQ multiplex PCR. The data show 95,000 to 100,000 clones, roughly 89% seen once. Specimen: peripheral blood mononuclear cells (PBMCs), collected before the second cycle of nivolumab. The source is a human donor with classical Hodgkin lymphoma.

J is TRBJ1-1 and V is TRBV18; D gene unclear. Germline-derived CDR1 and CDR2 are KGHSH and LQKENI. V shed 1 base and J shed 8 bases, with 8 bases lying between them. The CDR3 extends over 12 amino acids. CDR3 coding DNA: TGTGCCAGCTCACCACTAGGTCCCGAAGCTTTCTTT. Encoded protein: CASSPLGPEAFF.

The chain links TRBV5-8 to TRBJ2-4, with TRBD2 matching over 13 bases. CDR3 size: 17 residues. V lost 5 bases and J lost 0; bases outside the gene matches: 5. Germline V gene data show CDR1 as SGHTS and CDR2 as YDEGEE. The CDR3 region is CASSFGLAGAAKNIQYF. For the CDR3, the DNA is TGTGCCAGCAGTTTCGGACTAGCGGGGGCAGCCAAAAACATTCAGTACTTC.

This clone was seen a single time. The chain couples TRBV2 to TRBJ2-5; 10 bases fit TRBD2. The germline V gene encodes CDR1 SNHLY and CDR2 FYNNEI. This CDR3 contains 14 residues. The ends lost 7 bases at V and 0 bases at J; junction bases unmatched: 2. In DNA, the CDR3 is TGTGCCAGCAAACTAGCGGGGTACCAAGAGACCCAGTACTTC. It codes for CASKLAGYQETQYF.

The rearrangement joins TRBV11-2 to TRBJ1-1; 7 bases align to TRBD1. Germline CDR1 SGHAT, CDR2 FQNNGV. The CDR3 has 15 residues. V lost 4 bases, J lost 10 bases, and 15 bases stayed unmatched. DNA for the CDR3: TGTGCCAGCAGCTACTTGGACCGGACAGGTGGCCGAGCTTTCTTT. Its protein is CASSYLDRTGGRAFF.

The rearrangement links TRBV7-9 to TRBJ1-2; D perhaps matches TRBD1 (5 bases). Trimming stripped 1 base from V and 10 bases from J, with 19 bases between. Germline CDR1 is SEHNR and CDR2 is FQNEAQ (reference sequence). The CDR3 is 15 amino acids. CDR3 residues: CASSLVLAGMYDYTF. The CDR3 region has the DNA TGTGCCAGCAGCTTAGTGTTGGCAGGGATGTACGACTACACCTTC.